This T cell receptor (beta chain) is from a study of regulatory T cells in long-lasting Graves disease. General study results and limits: Public clonotype sharing was higher in persistent than newly diagnosed patients. Because few samples were included, accuracy may have been lower. Under persistent disease, TRBV28, TRBJ1-2 and TRBJ2-5 were used preferentially.

Specified time point: persistent/refractory GD, antithyroid drugs over 5 years with positive TRAb. RNA extracted from PBMCs served as the sequencing template. The CDR3 sequence is 13 residues long. The V gene's germline CDR1 is LNHDA and CDR2 SQIVND (reference sequence). V was clipped by 3 bases and J by 1 base, with 6 bases between them. The table lists this clonotype with a few counts. Its specificity is unknown. Assembly of TCR beta libraries relied on iRepertoire HTBI primers together with Arm-PCR of CDR3 regions. TCRdb re-called the multiplex PCR reads with MiXCR, one entry per CDR3 protein. The data hold about 400,000 distinct CDR3 sequences, with less than 25% observed a single time.

The clonotype comes from a female donor with Graves disease. This specimen was peripheral blood mononuclear cells (PBMCs), taken when the disease was refractory, from a patient treated with antithyroid drugs. V and J are TRBV19 and TRBJ2-5; TRBD1 is a possible D gene (5 bases). The CDR3 nucleotides are TGTGCCAGTAGTATTGACAGCCAAGAGACCCAGTACTTC. Amino acid sequence: CASSIDSQETQYF.